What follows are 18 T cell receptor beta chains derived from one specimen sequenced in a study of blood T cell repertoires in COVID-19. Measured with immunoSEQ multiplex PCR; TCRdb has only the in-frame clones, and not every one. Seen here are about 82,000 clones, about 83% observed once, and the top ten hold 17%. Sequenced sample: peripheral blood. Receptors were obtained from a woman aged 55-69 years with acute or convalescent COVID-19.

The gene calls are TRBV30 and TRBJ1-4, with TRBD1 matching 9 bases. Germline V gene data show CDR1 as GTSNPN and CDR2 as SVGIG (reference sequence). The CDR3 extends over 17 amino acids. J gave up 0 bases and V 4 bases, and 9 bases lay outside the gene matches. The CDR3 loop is CAWTPGQGFATNEKLFF. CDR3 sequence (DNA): TGTGCCTGGACACCGGGACAGGGATTCGCAACTAATGAAAAACTGTTTTTT.

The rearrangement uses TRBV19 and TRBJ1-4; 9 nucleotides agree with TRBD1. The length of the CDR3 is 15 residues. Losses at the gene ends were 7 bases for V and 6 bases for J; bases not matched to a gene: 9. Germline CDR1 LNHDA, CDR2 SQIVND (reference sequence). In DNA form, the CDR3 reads TGTGCCAGTAATCTCTTGGGACAGGGATATGAAAAACTGTTTTTT. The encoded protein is CASNLLGQGYEKLFF. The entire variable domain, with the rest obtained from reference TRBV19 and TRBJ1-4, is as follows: DGGITQSPKYLFRKEGQNVTLSCEQNLNHDAMYWYRQDPGQGLRLIYYSQIVNDFQKGDIAEGYSVSREKKESFPLTVTSAQKNPTAFYLCASNLLGQGYEKLFFGSGTQLSVL.

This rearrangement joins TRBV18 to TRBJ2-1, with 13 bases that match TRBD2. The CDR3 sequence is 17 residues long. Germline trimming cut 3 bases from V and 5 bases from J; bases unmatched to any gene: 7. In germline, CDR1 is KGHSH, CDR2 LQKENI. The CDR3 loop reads CASSPPGLAGANNEQFF. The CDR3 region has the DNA TGTGCCAGCTCACCTCCTGGACTAGCGGGGGCGAACAATGAGCAGTTCTTC.

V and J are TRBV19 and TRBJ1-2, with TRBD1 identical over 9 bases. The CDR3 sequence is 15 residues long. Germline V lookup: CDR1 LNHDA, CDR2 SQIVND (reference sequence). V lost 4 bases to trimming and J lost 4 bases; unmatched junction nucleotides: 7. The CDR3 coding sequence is TGTGCCAGTAGTACCGGACAGGGGAGACCCTATGGCTACACCTTC. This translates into CASSTGQGRPYGYTF.

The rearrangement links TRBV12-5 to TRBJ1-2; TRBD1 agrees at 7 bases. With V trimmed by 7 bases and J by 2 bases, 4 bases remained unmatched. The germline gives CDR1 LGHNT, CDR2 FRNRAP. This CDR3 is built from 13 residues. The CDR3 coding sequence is TGTGCTAGTGTTAGGACAGGCAACTATGGCTACACCTTC. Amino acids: CASVRTGNYGYTF.

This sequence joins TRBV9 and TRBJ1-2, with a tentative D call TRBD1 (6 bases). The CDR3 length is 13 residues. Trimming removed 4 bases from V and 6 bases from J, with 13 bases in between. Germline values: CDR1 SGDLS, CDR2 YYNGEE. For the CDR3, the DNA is TGTGCCAGCAGCCGGGGGGGGGCAGATGGCTACACCTTC. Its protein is CASSRGGADGYTF.

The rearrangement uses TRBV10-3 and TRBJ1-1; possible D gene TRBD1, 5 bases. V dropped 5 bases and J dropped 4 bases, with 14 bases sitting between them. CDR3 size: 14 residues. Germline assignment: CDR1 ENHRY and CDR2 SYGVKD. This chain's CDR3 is CAISSGKGTTEAFF. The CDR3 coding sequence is TGTGCCATCAGTTCAGGGAAGGGTACCACTGAAGCTTTCTTT.

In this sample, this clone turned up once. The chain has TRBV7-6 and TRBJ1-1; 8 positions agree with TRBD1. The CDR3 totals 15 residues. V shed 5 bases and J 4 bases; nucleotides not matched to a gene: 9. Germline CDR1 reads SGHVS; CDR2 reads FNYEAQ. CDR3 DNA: TGTGCCAGCAGCCCTCCGACAGGGGAAGGCACTGAAGCTTTCTTT. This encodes CASSPPTGEGTEAFF.

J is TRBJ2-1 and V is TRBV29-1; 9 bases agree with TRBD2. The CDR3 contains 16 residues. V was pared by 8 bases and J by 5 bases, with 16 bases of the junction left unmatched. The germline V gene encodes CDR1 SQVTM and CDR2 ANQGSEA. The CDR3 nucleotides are TGCAGCCATTCGATGATGGGTAAGCGGGGGGACAATGAGCAGTTCTTC. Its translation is CSHSMMGKRGDNEQFF.

The CDR3 spells CASSRTGQGTYNEQFF. The DNA for the CDR3 is TGTGCCAGCTCACGAACGGGACAGGGTACCTACAATGAGCAGTTCTTC. The chain recombines TRBV18 with TRBJ2-1; 9 positions match TRBD1. Per germline, CDR1 KGHSH and CDR2 LQKENI. V was pared by 4 bases and J by 2 bases, with 6 bases of the junction left unmatched. This CDR3 spans 16 amino acids.

CDR3 nucleotide sequence: TGTGCCAGCAGCTTAAGGTCAGGCGGGGACACTGAAGCTTTCTTT. It codes for CASSLRSGGDTEAFF. This chain uses TRBV11-2 with TRBJ1-1; D is unclear. The germline V gene has CDR1 SGHAT and CDR2 FQNNGV. This CDR3 has 15 amino acids. The V and J ends lost 2 bases and 3 bases respectively, with 13 bases between them.

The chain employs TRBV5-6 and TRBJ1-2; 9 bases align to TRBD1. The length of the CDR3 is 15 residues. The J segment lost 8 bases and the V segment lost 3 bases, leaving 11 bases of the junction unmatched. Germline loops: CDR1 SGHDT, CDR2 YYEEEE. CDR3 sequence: CASSSRDRVYRGYTF. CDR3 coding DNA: TGTGCCAGCAGCTCCCGGGACAGGGTGTATCGGGGCTACACCTTC. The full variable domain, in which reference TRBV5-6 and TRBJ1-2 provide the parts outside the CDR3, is DAGVTQSPTHLIKTRGQQVTLRCSPKSGHDTVSWYQQALGQGPQFIFQYYEEEERQRGNFPDRFSGHQFPNYSSELNVNALLLGDSALYLCASSSRDRVYRGYTFGSGTRLTVV.

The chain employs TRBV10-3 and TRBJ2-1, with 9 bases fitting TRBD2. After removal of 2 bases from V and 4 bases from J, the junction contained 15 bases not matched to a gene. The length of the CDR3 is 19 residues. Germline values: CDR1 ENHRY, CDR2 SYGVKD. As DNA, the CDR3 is TGTGCCATCAGTGAGGGGGTAGCGGGGGCCTTTCCTTCTTACAATGAGCAGTTCTTC. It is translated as CAISEGVAGAFPSYNEQFF.

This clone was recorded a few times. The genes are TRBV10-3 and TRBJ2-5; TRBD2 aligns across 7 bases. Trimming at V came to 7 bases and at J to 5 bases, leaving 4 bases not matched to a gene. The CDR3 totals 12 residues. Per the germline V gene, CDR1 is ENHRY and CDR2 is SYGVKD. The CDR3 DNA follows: TGTGCCATCAATGGCGGGAGTGAGACCCAGTACTTC. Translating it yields CAINGGSETQYF.

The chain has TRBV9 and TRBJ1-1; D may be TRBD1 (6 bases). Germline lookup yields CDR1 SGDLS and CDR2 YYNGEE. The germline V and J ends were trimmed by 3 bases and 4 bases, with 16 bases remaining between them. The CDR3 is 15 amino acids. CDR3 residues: CASSEQGRLGTEAFF. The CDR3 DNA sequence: TGTGCCAGCAGCGAACAGGGTCGTCTCGGCACTGAAGCTTTCTTT.

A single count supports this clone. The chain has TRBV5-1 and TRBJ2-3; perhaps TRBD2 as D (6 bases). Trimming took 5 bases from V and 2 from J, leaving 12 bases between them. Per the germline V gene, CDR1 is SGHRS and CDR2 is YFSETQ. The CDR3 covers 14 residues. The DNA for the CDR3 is TGCGCCAGCAGTCGGGAGTACTACACAGATACGCAGTATTTT. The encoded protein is CASSREYYTDTQYF. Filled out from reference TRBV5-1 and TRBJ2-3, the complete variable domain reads KAGVTQTPRYLIKTRGQQVTLSCSPISGHRSVSWYQQTPGQGLQFLFEYFSETQRNKGNFPGRFSGRQFSNSRSEMNVSTLELGDSALYLCASSREYYTDTQYFGPGTRLTVL.

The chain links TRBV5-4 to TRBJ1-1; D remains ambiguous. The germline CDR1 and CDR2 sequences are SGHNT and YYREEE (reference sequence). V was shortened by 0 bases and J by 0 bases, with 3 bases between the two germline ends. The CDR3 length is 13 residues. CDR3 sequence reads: CASSLDMNTEAFF. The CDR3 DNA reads TGTGCCAGCAGCTTGGATATGAACACTGAAGCTTTCTTT.

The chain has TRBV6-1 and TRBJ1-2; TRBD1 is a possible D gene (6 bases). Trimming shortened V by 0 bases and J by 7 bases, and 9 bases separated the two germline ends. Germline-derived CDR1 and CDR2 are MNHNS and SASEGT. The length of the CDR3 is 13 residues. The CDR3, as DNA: TGTGCCAGCAGTGAAGCGCAGGGGACTGGCTACACCTTC. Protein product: CASSEAQGTGYTF.